This T cell receptor beta chain was identified during a study of T cell responses to AZD1222 COVID-19 vaccine. Whole-study results and caveats: Across spike, vaccine-associated CD4 TCRs were found, dominant at 160-218 and 743-854.

Germline assignment: CDR1 LGHDT and CDR2 YNNKEL (reference sequence). The CDR3 sequence is 15 residues long. Trimming stripped 5 bases from V and 2 bases from J, with 13 bases between. Clones were sequenced by immunoSEQ multiplex PCR, and TCRdb holds only the in-frame ones, with some missing. The sample yields approximately 89,000 clones, 90% to 95% seen once. About this clone: Its specificity is unknown.

The sequence was obtained from an adult in good health. The specimen comprised peripheral blood, sampled on day 0 of AZD1222 vaccination. J is TRBJ2-1 and V is TRBV3-1 (or the pseudogene TRBV3-2), with D possibly TRBD2 on 6 matching bases. The CDR3 here is CASSVSSDPYNEQFF. The CDR3 DNA follows: TGTGCCAGCAGCGTTTCTAGCGACCCCTACAATGAGCAGTTCTTC.